This entry concerns a single T cell receptor beta chain. V dropped 3 bases and J dropped 7 bases, with 16 bases sitting between them. Germline V CDR1 and CDR2: MNHNS, SASEGT. The CDR3 is 14 amino acids. Study processing details: From reference gene primer amplification, estimates of nucleated cell counts were derived. Assay used: immunoSEQ multiplex PCR; TCRdb lists only in-frame clones, some missing. That table gives V, J and clone size, and the DNA gave D and trimming. Here the sample spans 130,000 or so clones, about 83% being singletons. These data come from a study of blood T cell repertoires in COVID-19. The wider study: COVID-19 samples, acute and convalescent, were from the United States, Italy and Spain. PBMCs, B-cell-depleted T cells, or T cells were the source of the cDNA or gDNA that made up the material.

This chain uses TRBV6-1 with TRBJ2-7; weak D call: TRBD1 (7 bases). The TCR originated in a man in his fifties with acute or convalescent COVID-19. The source material was peripheral blood. The CDR3 spells CASSESSTGREQYF. The CDR3 DNA follows: TGTGCCAGCAGTGAGTCCTCGACAGGGAGGGAGCAGTACTTC.